The 9 T cell receptor beta chains given below trace back to one sample, sequenced in a study of blood T cell repertoires in COVID-19. Some clones are missing from TCRdb's copy, which holds only in-frame ones; the method was immunoSEQ multiplex PCR. This table has about 270,000 clones, 85% to 90% appearing once. Sample: PBMCs or T cells enriched from blood (not recorded which). All receptors derive from a woman younger than 45 with acute COVID-19.

On this clone: Other DNA sequences from this sample encode an identical CDR3 as well. This sequence joins TRBV28 and TRBJ1-2; TRBD1 aligns across 8 bases. Losses at the gene ends were 5 bases for V and 5 bases for J; bases not matched to a gene: 10. Germline values: CDR1 MDHEN, CDR2 SYDVKM. The CDR3 consists of 15 residues. The CDR3 bases are TGTGCCAGCAGTGGGCAGGGGGCGCCCGGATATGGCTACACCTTC. It encodes CASSGQGAPGYGYTF.

This rearrangement joins TRBV7-8 to TRBJ2-1; perhaps TRBD2 as D (5 bases). Germline V gene lookup returns CDR1 SGHVS and CDR2 FQNEAQ. V was pared by 2 bases and J by 5 bases, with 13 bases between. The CDR3 runs 15 residues. The CDR3 nucleotides are TGTGCCAGCAGCTTACAAGGACTTTCCAACAATGAGCAGTTCTTC. This translates into CASSLQGLSNNEQFF.

The rearrangement uses TRBV7-9 and TRBJ2-1; 11 positions agree with TRBD2. V shed 3 bases, J shed 8 bases, and the junction held 6 bases outside the gene matches. Germline CDR1 and CDR2: SEHNR and FQNEAQ (reference sequence). The CDR3 has 15 residues. The CDR3 bases are TGTGCCAGCAGCTTGCTACTAGCGGGAGAGGATGAGCAGTTCTTC. Its protein product is CASSLLLAGEDEQFF.

The V call is TRBV13, the J call TRBJ2-3; D is possibly TRBD1 (10 bases). Germline V lookup: CDR1 PRHDT, CDR2 FYEKMQ (reference sequence). The CDR3 spans 23 residues. V was trimmed by 7 bases and J by 2 bases, leaving 40 bases between them. CDR3: CASTNSERGQGTTRTSDTDTQYF. The CDR3 DNA sequence: TGTGCCAGCACCAACTCGGAGCGGGGACAGGGGACCACTCGGACTAGCGACACAGATACGCAGTATTTT.

This chain uses TRBV11-2 with TRBJ2-7; TRBD2 aligns across 11 bases. Trimming cost V 5 bases and J 3 bases; bases outside gene matches: 6. The CDR3 totals 15 residues. Germline V gene data show CDR1 as SGHAT and CDR2 as FQNNGV. The CDR3 DNA sequence: TGTGCCAGCAGCCGCATTAGCGGGGGGGGCTACGAGCAGTACTTC. This encodes CASSRISGGGYEQYF.

Here the CDR3 DNA reads TGTGCCACCAGCAGAGAAGGAGGGAATCAGCCCCAGCATTTT. It specifies CATSREGGNQPQHF. J is TRBJ1-5 and V is TRBV15; D is uncertain. This CDR3 has 14 amino acids. Germline values: CDR1 LNHNV, CDR2 YYDKDF (reference sequence). V lost 0 bases, J lost 4 bases, and 7 bases lay in between.

The chain uses TRBV28 and TRBJ2-1; 7 nucleotides line up with TRBD1. CDR1 MDHEN and CDR2 SYDVKM come from the germline V gene. After removal of 6 bases from V and 5 bases from J, the junction contained 4 bases not matched to a gene. The CDR3 length is 13 residues. Here the CDR3 reads CASRRQGDNEQFF. The CDR3 nucleotides read TGTGCCAGCAGAAGGCAGGGGGACAATGAGCAGTTCTTC.

The CDR3 DNA reads TGTGCCAGCAGCTTCTCTAGCGGGAGGATCGAGCAGTACTTC. Protein product: CASSFSSGRIEQYF. This chain uses TRBV7-9 with TRBJ2-7; 11 bases match TRBD2. From germline, CDR1 is SEHNR and CDR2 FQNEAQ (reference sequence). The CDR3 totals 14 residues. Germline trimming cut 3 bases from V and 6 bases from J; bases unmatched to any gene: 4.

The genes are TRBV28 and TRBJ2-7; D is ambiguous. Germline V CDR1 and CDR2: MDHEN, SYDVKM. This CDR3 has 14 amino acids. V lost 1 base and J lost 2, with 9 bases in between. The CDR3 protein is CASSLLAGTYEQYF. The DNA of the CDR3 is TGTGCCAGCAGTTTATTAGCCGGAACCTACGAGCAGTACTTC. The complete variable domain, with remaining parts taken from reference TRBV28 and TRBJ2-7, reads DVKVTQSSRYLVKRTGEKVFLECVQDMDHENMFWYRQDPGLGLRLIYFSYDVKMKEKGDIPEGYSVSREKKERFSLILESASTNQTSMYLCASSLLAGTYEQYFGPGTRLTVT.